The 19 T cell receptor beta chains below were found in one sample sequenced in a study of blood T cell repertoires in COVID-19. Data came from immunoSEQ multiplex PCR; TCRdb stores just in-frame clones and leaves some out. The repertoire holds over 45,000 clones, with around nine tenths as singletons. Sequencing was done on a sample of peripheral blood. The receptors stem from a woman aged 80 or older with acute or convalescent COVID-19.

This clone has only a few counts. The rearrangement joins TRBV27 to TRBJ2-7, with TRBD2 matching 7 bases. Germline assignment: CDR1 MNHEY and CDR2 SMNVEV (reference sequence). V was pared by 0 bases and J by 6 bases, with 8 bases of the junction left unmatched. This CDR3 has 15 amino acids. Here the CDR3 DNA reads TGTGCCAGCAGTTTATCGAAGGGTCTAGCGGCCGAGCAGTACTTC. Protein: CASSLSKGLAAEQYF.

The gene calls are TRBV29-1 and TRBJ1-5; no clear D. This CDR3 comprises 13 residues. Germline lookup yields CDR1 SQVTM and CDR2 ANQGSEA. V lost 4 bases, J lost 3 bases, and 10 bases lay in between. CDR3 sequence reads: CSVGAEVNQPQHF. The CDR3 coding sequence is TGCAGCGTTGGTGCAGAAGTCAATCAGCCCCAGCATTTT.

This chain joins TRBV29-1 and TRBJ2-7, with 8 bases lining up with TRBD1. V shed 7 bases, J shed 0 bases, and the junction held 2 bases outside the gene matches. This CDR3 spans 12 amino acids. The germline gives CDR1 SQVTM, CDR2 ANQGSEA. CDR3 residues: CSAGTGSYEQYF. The CDR3 nucleotides read TGCAGCGCCGGGACAGGCTCCTACGAGCAGTACTTC.

CDR3 DNA: TGTGCCATCTTAGGCGGGGGCCGGATGTACAATGAGCAGTTCTTC. Encoded protein: CAILGGGRMYNEQFF. This sequence joins TRBV11-3 and TRBJ2-1; D possibly corresponds to TRBD2 (7 bases). The CDR3 is 15 amino acids. V shed 10 bases and J shed 4 bases, with 20 bases lying between them. Germline V gene sequence: CDR1 SGHNT, CDR2 YENEEA.

The CDR3 coding sequence is TGTGCCAGCACCTCTCCGGGACAGGGGAATTCACCCCTCCACTTT. It yields the protein CASTSPGQGNSPLHF. The chain recombines TRBV28 with TRBJ1-6, with 10 bases lining up with TRBD1. V shed 7 bases and J 7 bases; nucleotides not matched to a gene: 7. The CDR3 length is 15 residues. Germline CDR1 MDHEN, CDR2 SYDVKM.

The chain combines TRBV6-1 with TRBJ2-3, with D possibly matching TRBD1 (6 bases). This CDR3 has 15 residues. The V gene's germline CDR1 is MNHNS and CDR2 SASEGT. V dropped 0 bases and J dropped 6 bases, with 13 bases sitting between them. CDR3: CASSEAPGAVDTQYF. The CDR3 nucleotides read TGTGCCAGCAGTGAAGCGCCAGGGGCGGTGGATACGCAGTATTTT.

The genes are TRBV5-5 and TRBJ2-3; D gene unclear. The CDR3 totals 14 residues. Germline V gene sequence: CDR1 SGHKS, CDR2 YYEKEE (reference sequence). Between the trimmed V and J ends, which lost 1 base and 4 bases, there was a span of 10 bases. This chain's CDR3 is CASSLTSPPDTQYF. The CDR3 DNA reads TGTGCCAGCAGCTTGACGAGTCCCCCAGATACGCAGTATTTT. Filled out from reference TRBV5-5 and TRBJ2-3, the complete variable domain reads DAGVTQSPTHLIKTRGQQVTLRCSPISGHKSVSWYQQVLGQGPQFIFQYYEKEERGRGNFPDRFSARQFPNYSSELNVNALLLGDSALYLCASSLTSPPDTQYFGPGTRLTVL.

The rearrangement joins TRBV7-9 to TRBJ1-1; D is perhaps TRBD1 (5 bases). CDR1 and CDR2 from the germline V gene are SEHNR and FQNEAQ (reference sequence). CDR3 size: 12 residues. Trimming pared 5 bases from V and 7 bases from J, leaving 11 bases between. The CDR3 protein is CASSIGTFEAFF. CDR3 coding DNA: TGTGCCAGCAGCATCGGGACTTTTGAAGCTTTCTTT.

This clone appeared once. This chain uses TRBV24-1 with TRBJ2-4; D might be TRBD2 (5 bases). With 6 bases removed from V and 8 bases from J, the gap between germline ends came to 19 bases. Germline lookup yields CDR1 KGHDR and CDR2 SFDVKD. The length of the CDR3 is 15 residues. CDR3 nucleotide sequence: TGTGCCACCAGTTTTGATTGGCGGACTGATGACATTCAGTACTTC. As protein: CATSFDWRTDDIQYF.

This chain connects TRBV7-2 to TRBJ1-1, with unresolved D. The CDR3 spans 14 residues. From germline, CDR1 is SGHTA and CDR2 FQGNSA. V was shortened by 0 bases and J by 1 base, with 6 bases between the two germline ends. The CDR3 loop reads CASSLAHGNTEAFF. CDR3 nucleotide sequence: TGTGCCAGCAGCTTAGCTCACGGGAACACTGAAGCTTTCTTT.

The chain uses TRBV5-1 and TRBJ1-5; D unclear. The germline gives CDR1 SGHRS, CDR2 YFSETQ. The CDR3 is 16 residues long. Trimming removed 4 bases at V and 2 bases at J, with 16 bases between. This CDR3 reads CASSPGGGQGNQPQHF. CDR3 DNA sequence: TGCGCCAGCAGCCCTGGAGGTGGTCAGGGCAATCAGCCCCAGCATTTT.

The rearrangement links TRBV4-2 to TRBJ2-1, with 10 bases matching TRBD1. This CDR3 comprises 15 residues. The germline gives CDR1 LGHNA, CDR2 YNFKEQ. V lost 1 base and J lost 5; bases outside the gene matches: 2. The CDR3 loop is CASSQGQGANNEQFF. The CDR3 DNA reads TGTGCCAGCAGCCAAGGACAGGGGGCCAACAATGAGCAGTTCTTC.

The rearrangement joins TRBV11-2 to TRBJ2-2, with a possible D match to TRBD1 (6 bases). Germline V lookup: CDR1 SGHAT, CDR2 FQNNGV. Trimming stripped 5 bases from V and 13 bases from J, with 20 bases between. CDR3 size: 14 residues. The CDR3 loop reads CASSITEYTRGLFF. The CDR3 bases are TGTGCCAGCAGCATTACGGAGTACACCAGGGGGCTGTTTTTT.

The rearrangement links TRBV5-8 to TRBJ2-3, with 12 bases fitting TRBD2. The CDR3 has 16 residues. Looked up from germline, CDR1 is SGHTS and CDR2 is YDEGEE. Unmatched junction bases numbered 5, after V lost 4 bases and J lost 2 bases. CDR3 region: CASSPGLAGITDTQYF. The CDR3 bases are TGTGCCAGCAGCCCTGGACTAGCGGGAATCACAGATACGCAGTATTTT. Full variable domain (outside the CDR3, taken from reference TRBV5-8 and TRBJ2-3): EAGVTQSPTHLIKTRGQQATLRCSPISGHTSVYWYQQALGLGLQFLLWYDEGEERNRGNFPPRFSGRQFPNYSSELNVNALELEDSALYLCASSPGLAGITDTQYFGPGTRLTVL.

V and J are TRBV5-5 and TRBJ2-1; 12 bases map to TRBD1. There are 14 residues in the CDR3. CDR1 SGHKS and CDR2 YYEKEE come from the germline V gene (reference sequence). Losses at the gene ends were 4 bases for V and 9 bases for J; bases not matched to a gene: 5. CDR3 residues: CASSAGTGGGEQFF. DNA for the CDR3: TGTGCCAGCAGCGCCGGGACAGGGGGCGGTGAGCAGTTCTTC.

J is TRBJ2-5 and V is TRBV7-6, with TRBD1 as a possible D gene (5 bases). Trimming pared 5 bases from V and 4 bases from J, leaving 14 bases between. Germline V gene lookup returns CDR1 SGHVS and CDR2 FNYEAQ. The CDR3 totals 14 residues. CDR3 nucleotides: TGTGCCAGCAGCCCAGAAGACAGAATAGAGACCCAGTACTTC. Amino acid sequence: CASSPEDRIETQYF.

This sequence joins TRBV5-1 and TRBJ2-3; no definite D call. V was cut by 1 base and J by 0 bases, with 12 bases left in between. The germline gives CDR1 SGHRS, CDR2 YFSETQ. This CDR3 region has 16 residues. The CDR3 DNA reads as TGCGCCAGCAGCTTGACTCGCGGCCCTAGCACAGATACGCAGTATTTT. Translation: CASSLTRGPSTDTQYF. Complete variable domain (other parts from reference TRBV5-1 and TRBJ2-3): KAGVTQTPRYLIKTRGQQVTLSCSPISGHRSVSWYQQTPGQGLQFLFEYFSETQRNKGNFPGRFSGRQFSNSRSEMNVSTLELGDSALYLCASSLTRGPSTDTQYFGPGTRLTVL.

The chain employs TRBV19 and TRBJ1-5, with 7 bases matching TRBD1. The CDR3 loop spans 15 amino acids. Looked up from germline, CDR1 is LNHDA and CDR2 is SQIVND (reference sequence). Trimming cost V 6 bases and J 9 bases; bases outside gene matches: 14. This CDR3 reads CASRPSGTENRPQHF. The DNA for the CDR3 is TGTGCCAGTAGGCCTTCCGGGACAGAGAATAGGCCCCAGCATTTT.

The CDR3 loop is CATSTRTGEETQYF. CDR3 nucleotide sequence: TGTGCCACCAGCACCAGGACAGGGGAGGAGACCCAGTACTTC. The chain combines TRBV15 with TRBJ2-5, with 9 bases matching TRBD1. In germline, CDR1 is LNHNV, CDR2 YYDKDF (reference sequence). This CDR3 spans 14 amino acids. V trimming: 4 bases; J trimming: 5 bases; junction bases outside the gene matches: 5.